Below are 23 T cell receptor beta chains sequenced from a single sample in a study of CD8+ T cells in alopecia areata. It was cDNA, reverse transcribed from extracted RNA, that served as the sequencing template. Sequenced by immunoSEQ multiplex PCR; TCRdb stores in-frame clones only, minus some. The sample includes around 100,000 clones, none of them occurring once. The sequencing sample was made of lesional skin. These receptors were collected from a C3H/HeJ mouse with alopecia areata. The strain's MHC type: H2-k.

Points on this clone: Mouse gene names apply. Sequencing ends 4 residues short of the CDR3 end; the germline J gene provides the rest. This chain uses TRBV16 with TRBJ2-2; 8 nucleotides match TRBD2. V was clipped by 4 bases and J by 6 bases; unmatched bases: 7. Per the germline V gene, CDR1 is SGHSA and CDR2 is FRNQAP. This CDR3 spans 15 amino acids. The CDR3 DNA, read in part, is TGTGCAAGCAGCTCGACTGGGGACGACCCCGGG. This translates into CASSSTGDDPG. The CDR3 in its entirety is CASSSTGDDPGQLYF.

This clone has a handful of counts. Mouse germline and gene names are used. With the read ending 4 residues before the CDR3 end, the germline J gene is used to fill in that end. The rearrangement joins TRBV31 to TRBJ2-1, with D perhaps matching TRBD2 (6 bases). Germline values: CDR1 GKSSPN, CDR2 SITVG. The CDR3 is 14 residues long. Trimming shortened V by 0 bases and J by 1 base, and 7 bases separated the two germline ends. The covered CDR3 bases are TGTGCCTGGAGTCTTGACTGGAACTATGCT. Translation gives CAWSLDWNYA. The entire CDR3 sequence reads CAWSLDWNYAEQFF.

This clone has just a few counts. The listed genes are named as in mouse. The read terminates 4 residues ahead of where the CDR3 ends, so the germline J gene completes it. J is TRBJ1-1 and V is TRBV31; 8 nucleotides line up with TRBD1. V was pared by 5 bases and J by 2 bases, with 1 base of the junction left unmatched. This CDR3 region has 12 residues. In germline, CDR1 is GKSSPN, CDR2 SITVG. The sequenced part of the CDR3 DNA is TGTGCCTGGGGGACAGGTAACACA. Its translation is CAWGTGNT. The entire CDR3 reads CAWGTGNTEVFF.

In regard to this clone: The listed genes are named as in mouse. The read stops 4 residues short of the end of the CDR3; the missing end is completed from the germline J gene. The V gene is TRBV16, the J gene TRBJ2-5; 8 nucleotides match TRBD2. CDR3 size: 18 residues. The V and J ends lost 0 bases and 0 bases, in that order; junction bases with no gene match: 8. CDR1 and CDR2 (germline): SGHSA, FRNQAP. The CDR3 is CASSLDITGGLNQDTQYF. Incomplete CDR3 DNA: TGTGCAAGCAGCTTAGATATAACTGGGGGTCTTAACCAAGAC. Full variable domain (missing parts from reference TRBV16 and TRBJ2-5): NAGVIQTPRHKVTGKGQEATLWCEPISGHSAVFWYRQTIVQGLEFLTYFRNQAPIDDSGMPKERFSAQMPNQSHSTLKIQSTQPQDSAVYLCASSLDITGGLNQDTQYFGPGTRLLVL.

About this clone itself: Genes and germline come from the mouse. The read ends 4 residues early relative to the CDR3; the germline J gene fills the gap. V gene TRBV19 combines with J gene TRBJ1-2; 7 bases map to TRBD1. CDR1 and CDR2 (germline): FNHDT, SITEND (reference sequence). This CDR3 has 13 amino acids. J was trimmed by 4 bases and V by 5 bases; bases with no gene match: 5. CDR3 DNA (partial): TGTGCCAGCAGGGAGGGGGCGGGCTCC. Translated, it gives CASREGAGS. The entire CDR3 reads CASREGAGSDYTF.

Concerning this clone itself: Genes and germline are mouse. Sequencing ends 4 residues short of the CDR3 end; the germline J gene provides the rest. The rearrangement uses TRBV16 and TRBJ2-5, with D unresolved. The CDR3 contains 13 residues. The germline V gene encodes CDR1 SGHSA and CDR2 FRNQAP. This CDR3 is CASSLDTEDTQYF. Incomplete CDR3 DNA: TGTGCAAGCAGCTTAGACACAGAAGAC. The full variable domain, rest sourced from reference TRBV16 and TRBJ2-5, is NAGVIQTPRHKVTGKGQEATLWCEPISGHSAVFWYRQTIVQGLEFLTYFRNQAPIDDSGMPKERFSAQMPNQSHSTLKIQSTQPQDSAVYLCASSLDTEDTQYFGPGTRLLVL.

This clone was observed a handful of times. These gene names are mouse names. The CDR3 end is not reached by the read, which stops 4 residues before it; the germline J gene fills it in. V and J are TRBV13-1 and TRBJ2-3, with D tentatively TRBD2 (7 bases). CDR1 is NSHNY and CDR2 is SYGAGN in the germline V gene. V was clipped by 4 bases and J by 1 base, with 13 bases between them. This CDR3 comprises 15 residues. The CDR3 here is CASSSGGAGAETLYF. The sequenced part of the CDR3 DNA is TGTGCCAGCAGTTCGGGGGGCGCGGGTGCAGAA.

This clone was seen a handful of times. The genes are named according to mouse. The read halts 4 residues ahead of the CDR3 end, with the missing end drawn from the germline J gene. This chain connects TRBV1 to TRBJ2-7; TRBD1 might be the D (6 bases). The CDR3 is made up of 14 amino acids. Trimming stripped 3 bases from V and 3 bases from J, with 12 bases between. The germline CDR1 and CDR2 sequences are NSQYPW and LRSPGD (reference sequence). The CDR3 DNA, read in part, is TGCACCTGCAGTGCGCCCGGGACATTCTAT. It specifies CTCSAPGTFY. The CDR3 reads in full as CTCSAPGTFYEQYF.

At least ten counts were recorded for this clone. Mouse gene names and germline throughout. The read terminates 4 residues before the CDR3 end, so the remaining end is supplied by the germline J gene. The chain recombines TRBV13-3 with TRBJ1-1; perhaps TRBD1 as D (6 bases). Germline CDR1 reads NNHDY; CDR2 reads SYVADS. V was pared by 0 bases and J by 3 bases, with 12 bases between. This CDR3 has 15 residues. The sequenced part of the CDR3 DNA is TGTGCCAGCAGTGATGAAGGCAGGGGAGACACA. Translating gives CASSDEGRGDT. In full, the CDR3 is CASSDEGRGDTEVFF.

This clone was observed a few times. DNA and listed protein disagree at residue 12, so the protein shown here was translated from the DNA. Gene names denote mouse genes. The DNA ends 3 residues before the CDR3 does, and the rest of the CDR3 is filled in from the germline J gene. The V gene is TRBV13-3, the J gene TRBJ1-3, with 8 positions matching TRBD1. Germline-derived CDR1 and CDR2 are NNHDY and SYVADS. This CDR3 is 15 amino acids long. V lost 2 bases and J lost 4; bases outside the gene matches: 5. CDR3 sequence reads: CASSEGQGQGNTLYF. The CDR3 bases that were read are TGTGCCAGCAGTGAAGGACAGGGACAAGGAAATACG.

This clone came up a few times. Gene names refer to mouse genes. Read coverage stops 4 residues before the CDR3 terminus; the germline J gene supplies the remainder. The V gene is TRBV1, the J gene TRBJ2-5, with 7 bases aligning to TRBD2. The CDR3 length is 14 residues. Germline CDR1 reads NSQYPW; CDR2 reads LRSPGD (reference sequence). The CDR3 loop is CTCSAGWGSDTQYF. CDR3 DNA (partial): TGCACCTGCAGTGCAGGCTGGGGGAGTGAC.

This clone has more than one count but fewer than ten. Mouse gene names and germline throughout. The CDR3 end lies 4 residues beyond the end of the read and is filled in from the germline J gene. This chain links TRBV13-3 with TRBJ2-5; 10 bases are a match to TRBD2. This CDR3 is 15 amino acids long. The germline gives CDR1 NNHDY, CDR2 SYVADS. Incomplete CDR3 DNA: TGTGCCAGCAGCCCTGACTGGGGGGCGAAAGAC. The encoded protein is CASSPDWGAKD. The CDR3 in its entirety is CASSPDWGAKDTQYF.

A few counts support this clone. Gene labels here are mouse ones. CDR3 bases read: TGTGCCAGCGGTGTCGGGACAGGGAGTGCAGAA. Encoded protein: CASGVGTGSAE. The full CDR3 reads CASGVGTGSAETLYF. The rearrangement links TRBV13-2 to TRBJ2-3, with TRBD1 matching 9 bases. The read stops 4 residues short of the end of the CDR3; the missing end is completed from the germline J gene. Unmatched junction bases numbered 2, after V lost 3 bases and J lost 0 bases. Germline V gene data show CDR1 as NNHNN and CDR2 as SYGAGS (reference sequence). The CDR3 contains 15 residues.

Comment on this clone: Genes and germline are mouse. The sequenced fragment ends 4 residues before the CDR3 boundary, so the rest is inferred from the germline J gene. The genes are TRBV1 and TRBJ2-7; 11 nucleotides line up with TRBD1. Looked up from germline, CDR1 is NSQYPW and CDR2 is LRSPGD (reference sequence). The CDR3 spans 15 residues. The V segment lost 4 bases and the J segment 0 bases; nucleotides outside the gene matches: 2. CDR3 DNA, as far as it was read: TGCACCTGCAGTGGGACAGGGGGCCACTCCTAT. This codes for CTCSGTGGHSY. The whole CDR3 sequence reads CTCSGTGGHSYEQYF.

This clone was counted ten times or more. Any gene name here is a mouse gene name. Read data end 4 residues before the CDR3 end; the end is taken from the germline J gene. This chain connects TRBV13-3 to TRBJ2-3; 8 positions agree with TRBD2. The germline gives CDR1 NNHDY, CDR2 SYVADS. CDR3 length: 13 residues. The CDR3 here is CASSPDWGETLYF. The CDR3 DNA, read in part, is TGTGCCAGCAGTCCTGACTGGGGAGAA.

This clone has just a few counts. Any gene name here is a mouse gene name. The CDR3 end lies 4 residues beyond the end of the read and is filled in from the germline J gene. The rearrangement uses TRBV13-3 and TRBJ1-1, with 7 bases aligning to TRBD1. Germline V gene lookup returns CDR1 NNHDY and CDR2 SYVADS. The V and J ends lost 6 bases and 2 bases, in that order; junction bases with no gene match: 4. CDR3 length: 13 residues. The CDR3 loop reads CASTTGANTEVFF. CDR3 bases read: TGTGCCAGCACTACAGGGGCCAACACA.

This clone was seen only a few times. Any gene name here is a mouse gene name. The read is 4 residues too short to cover the CDR3 end, so that end is filled in from the germline J gene. The chain couples TRBV3 to TRBJ2-7, with TRBD2 as a possible D gene (7 bases). Trimming took 2 bases from V and 0 from J, leaving 11 bases between them. The CDR3 runs to 15 residues. CDR1 and CDR2 (germline): SNHLY, FYNGKV (reference sequence). The CDR3 protein is CASSLRGGSSYEQYF. Partial CDR3 DNA: TGTGCCAGCAGCTTAAGGGGGGGGAGCTCCTAT.

Concerning this clone: Germline and genes: mouse. The read ends 4 residues early relative to the CDR3; the germline J gene fills the gap. The genes are TRBV17 and TRBJ2-3; 10 positions agree with TRBD1. The CDR3 covers 16 residues. Germline CDR1 reads MNHDT; CDR2 reads YYDKIL. The trim removed 5 bases at V and 0 bases at J, leaving 5 bases unmatched. CDR3 residues: CASSGQGGSSAETLYF. Partial CDR3 DNA: TGTGCTAGCAGTGGACAGGGGGGGAGTAGTGCAGAA.

The table lists this clone with a few counts. Mouse names are used for the genes. The read stops 4 residues short of the end of the CDR3; the missing end is completed from the germline J gene. This chain joins TRBV19 and TRBJ2-5, with 7 bases matching TRBD2. The CDR3 has 14 amino acids. Germline loops: CDR1 FNHDT, CDR2 SITEND (reference sequence). The DNA read from the CDR3 is TGTGCCAGCAGTATAATGGGGGGAGAGGAC. This sequence encodes CASSIMGGED. The whole CDR3 protein is CASSIMGGEDTQYF.

Turning to this clone: Mouse gene names and germline throughout. The CDR3 end lies 4 residues beyond the end of the read and is filled in from the germline J gene. The chain combines TRBV19 with TRBJ2-1; TRBD2 matches at 8 bases. Germline V gives CDR1 FNHDT, CDR2 SITEND (reference sequence). This CDR3 region has 14 residues. The V and J ends lost 4 bases and 5 bases, in that order; junction bases with no gene match: 5. CDR3 DNA, as far as it was read: TGTGCCAGCAGTGGGGACTGGATTCATGCT. It is translated as CASSGDWIHA. In full, the CDR3 reads CASSGDWIHAEQFF. The complete variable domain, with remaining parts taken from reference TRBV19 and TRBJ2-1, reads GGIITQTPKFLIGQEGQKLTLKCQQNFNHDTMYWYRQDSGKGLRLIYYSITENDLQKGDLSEGYDASREKKSSFSLTVTSAQKNEMAVFLCASSGDWIHAEQFFGPGTRLTVL.

Worth noting for this clone: Gene names follow the mouse nomenclature. The observed sequence ends 4 residues before the CDR3 terminus, with the missing tail filled in from the germline J gene. The V call is TRBV19, the J call TRBJ2-1; 9 bases align to TRBD2. CDR1 is FNHDT, CDR2 SITEND, per germline (reference sequence). The CDR3 is made up of 13 amino acids. The chain's CDR3 is CASRAGGGAEQFF. The CDR3 DNA, read in part, is TGTGCCAGCAGGGCTGGGGGGGGCGCT.

This clone has more than one count but fewer than ten. Genes and germline are mouse. The read ends 4 residues shy of where the CDR3 ends; the end is completed using the germline J gene. This chain connects TRBV13-3 to TRBJ2-5; 10 nucleotides line up with TRBD1. The V gene end was trimmed by 3 bases and the J gene end by 2 bases; junction bases not matched to a gene: 9. Germline CDR1 is NNHDY and CDR2 is SYVADS. CDR3 length: 17 residues. The CDR3 loop reads CASSARPGTGAQDTQYF. The sequenced CDR3 bases are TGTGCCAGCAGTGCACGTCCCGGGACAGGGGCCCAAGAC.

This clone occurred a few times. The germline and genes are mouse ones. The read stops 4 residues short of the end of the CDR3; the missing end is completed from the germline J gene. This chain uses TRBV13-2 with TRBJ2-1; 7 bases line up with TRBD2. V was pared by 2 bases and J by 1 base, with 3 bases of the junction left unmatched. CDR3 length equals 15 residues. Germline loops: CDR1 NNHNN, CDR2 SYGAGS (reference sequence). The CDR3 DNA, read in part, is TGTGCCAGCGGTGAGACTGGGAAAAACTATGCT. It encodes CASGETGKNYA. The entire CDR3 is CASGETGKNYAEQFF.